This is a list of T cell receptor beta chains from one sample in a study of blood T cell repertoires in COVID-19. Clones were read by immunoSEQ multiplex PCR, and TCRdb kept only the in-frame ones, dropping some. Among about half a million clones listed, 80% to 90% were seen once. The sample taken for sequencing was peripheral blood. All receptors come from a man aged 18-30 years with COVID-19, enrolled during active disease. CDR3s leave out the opening cysteine and the closing phenylalanine or tryptophan.

ASSPDRGSYNEQF	TRBV3-1/TRBV3-2	TRBJ2-1
ASRDSNTGELF	TRBV2	TRBJ2-2
ASSQGQKMNTEAF	TRBV4-1	TRBJ1-1
ASSPVHGGAGEQF	TRBV4-2	TRBJ2-1
ASTLTGQRYEQY	TRBV6-5	TRBJ2-7
ASSLAGREPQH	TRBV6-5	TRBJ1-5
ASSQDQAGSLKNIQY	TRBV4-2	TRBJ2-4
ASSARRVSGELF	TRBV27	TRBJ2-2
ASSLAGGHGTDTQY	TRBV5-4	TRBJ2-3
SVVFPGQGVYEQY	TRBV29-1	TRBJ2-7
ASSPTGISDTQY	TRBV28	TRBJ2-3
ASSKEGMISGQPQH	TRBV21-1	TRBJ1-5
ASSLTLAGGGRSYNEQF	TRBV7-3	TRBJ2-1
ASSEPGLDYNEQF	TRBV6-1	TRBJ2-1
ASSRLDTTSYEQY	TRBV4-1	TRBJ2-7
ASSTSGTSYNEQF	TRBV6-5	TRBJ2-1
ASSQGQGFSYEQY	TRBV3-1/TRBV3-2	TRBJ2-7
ASRLLPGELF	TRBV12-3/TRBV12-4	TRBJ2-2
ASSLVLQETQY	TRBV12-3/TRBV12-4	TRBJ2-5
ASTEGSAVRGTEAF	TRBV19	TRBJ1-1
ASSLQGSNQPQH	TRBV27	TRBJ1-5
SGGTSEKLF	TRBV20-1	TRBJ1-4
ATPGAGANFSPLH	TRBV24-1	TRBJ1-6
ASSPSPGQSIQPQH	TRBV5-4	TRBJ1-5
SGTASSGNTIY	TRBV29-1	TRBJ1-3
ASSLTGGTGNTIY	TRBV11-2	TRBJ1-3
ASSQEQISGNTIY	TRBV4-2	TRBJ1-3
ASSHGSDSSYEQY	TRBV4-1	TRBJ2-7
ASSATKNNEQF	TRBV6-5	TRBJ2-1
ASRVTSEQETQY	TRBV2	TRBJ2-5
ASNPRVSTDTQY	TRBV23-1	TRBJ2-3
ASSPGLAGTEQY	TRBV5-4	TRBJ2-7
ASSEYGGEVAETQY	TRBV25-1	TRBJ2-5
ASSPRLTTEAF	TRBV12-3/TRBV12-4	TRBJ1-1
ASSDRDSSYNEQF	TRBV4-2	TRBJ2-1
ASSLVRTSGSLSTDTQY	TRBV7-9	TRBJ2-3
ASSLGGHEQF	TRBV27	TRBJ2-1
ASSGLAGGLNTQY	TRBV7-2	TRBJ2-3
ASSIHYEQY	TRBV7-8	TRBJ2-7
ASSPPPRTSGDTQY	TRBV28	TRBJ2-3
ASSLMSSGSSNEQY	TRBV5-4	TRBJ2-7
ASSRDSSDEKLF	TRBV2	TRBJ1-4
ASSGLFYTEAF	TRBV12-3/TRBV12-4	TRBJ1-1
ASSKVQGGPRSTDTQY	TRBV21-1	TRBJ2-3
ASSLDWRDEQY	TRBV12-3/TRBV12-4	TRBJ2-7
ASSLQGSGETQY	TRBV5-1	TRBJ2-5
ASSLGDSPSEQY	TRBV7-3	TRBJ2-7
ASSPGQGFRELF	TRBV5-6	TRBJ2-2
ASSDRTGITGELF	TRBV2	TRBJ2-2
ASRRGGFSSEKLF	TRBV6-6	TRBJ1-4
ASTAQGVYEQY	TRBV3-1/TRBV3-2	TRBJ2-7
ASSQLGDGYT	TRBV3-1/TRBV3-2	TRBJ1-2
SVPRTSGTYNEQF	TRBV29-1	TRBJ2-1
ALIRKGSYEQY	TRBV30	TRBJ2-7
ASSKPGQRDGNTIY	TRBV21-1	TRBJ1-3